A single sample gave rise to the 6 T cell receptor beta chains below, sequenced in a study of beta chain features in type 1 diabetes. General observations from the study: Significant though moderate, a shortening of TCRB CDR3s appeared in all four CD4+ subsets of Type 1 diabetes patients.

These receptors' targets are unknown. Expressed TCRB transcripts were sequenced after all isolated RNA was converted to cDNA. Libraries were prepared by immunoSEQ multiplex PCR; TCRdb keeps only in-frame clonotypes and omits some of them. The repertoire holds over 300,000 clones, with roughly 9% as singletons. The sample taken for sequencing was central memory CD4+ T cells from blood. The receptor source for this set is a man aged 25 to 40 with type 1 diabetes.

The rearrangement links TRBV2 to TRBJ2-1; unclear D gene. CDR3 size: 14 residues. Germline V gene sequence: CDR1 SNHLY, CDR2 FYNNEI. The V and J ends lost 3 bases and 6 bases respectively, with 12 bases between them. The CDR3 here is CASSDSVHPNEQFF. The CDR3 DNA reads as TGTGCCAGCAGTGACAGCGTCCATCCCAATGAGCAGTTCTTC.

In this sample, this clone turned up a few times. The CDR3 protein is CASSQGWQSSYEQYF. The CDR3 DNA follows: TGCGCCAGCAGCCAAGGGTGGCAGAGCTCCTACGAGCAGTACTTC. This chain connects TRBV4-3 to TRBJ2-7; D remains ambiguous. Germline loops: CDR1 LGHNA, CDR2 YSLEER. Deletions cut 1 base from V and 0 bases from J, with 10 bases between. CDR3 length equals 15 residues.

The V call is TRBV5-1, the J call TRBJ1-5, with D possibly being TRBD1 (5 bases). CDR1 is SGHRS and CDR2 is YFSETQ in the germline V gene. This CDR3 has 15 residues. V dropped 0 bases and J dropped 3 bases, with 10 bases sitting between them. CDR3 sequence reads: CASSLGDGSNQPQHF. In DNA, the CDR3 is TGCGCCAGCAGCTTGGGGGACGGATCCAATCAGCCCCAGCATTTT.

This clone has a handful of counts. The CDR3 DNA follows: TGCGCCAGCCACTCAGTGGGGGGCACAGATACGCAGTATTTT. Translating it yields CASHSVGGTDTQYF. This chain joins TRBV5-1 and TRBJ2-3; D is perhaps TRBD1 or TRBD2 (5 bases each). The V end lost 7 bases, the J end lost 1 base, and 13 bases lay between the germline ends. The germline V gene has CDR1 SGHRS and CDR2 YFSETQ. This CDR3 has 14 amino acids.

The chain carries TRBV27 and TRBJ1-6; TRBD1 might be the D (5 bases). Trimming left V 5 bases short and J 11 bases short, with 19 bases between. The CDR3 runs 15 residues. Germline lookup yields CDR1 MNHEY and CDR2 SMNVEV (reference sequence). The CDR3 coding sequence is TGTGCCAGCAGTCCAAGGCAGGGACGCCTGACACCCCTCCACTTT. Translation gives CASSPRQGRLTPLHF.

This clone has a handful of counts. The chain combines TRBV21-1 with TRBJ2-4; the table's D call, TRBD2, has no DNA check behind it. TRBV21-1 corresponds to a pseudogene. The CDR3 is 15 residues long. This CDR3 reads CASSNRELAKNIQYF. The DNA for the CDR3 is TGTGCCAGCAGTAACCGGGAATTAGCCAAAAACATTCAGTACTTC.